The clone carrying this T cell receptor (beta chain) occurred a few times. The antigen is not known. This sample is drawn from a study of T cells in Graves' hyperthyroidism and ophthalmopathy. Study-wide results and caveats: Stable hyperthyroidism was told apart from ophthalmopathy by a model built on 13 V-J features.

The TCR beta CDR3 regions underwent amplification using RNA transcripts as the source. First-round RT-PCR with HTBI primers amplified the TCR CDR3 region. MiXCR, applied by TCRdb to the multiplex PCR reads, yields one record per CDR3 protein. The sample has hundreds of thousands of distinct CDR3 sequences, 14% to 15% seen once. These patients, aged 18 to 65, had recently diagnosed hyperthyroidism lasting under 2 months. Criteria for exclusion of patients were uncontrolled infection, other autoimmune disease, pregnancy or lactation. This receptor was identified in a woman aged 25 to 39 with Graves' hyperthyroidism. Sequenced material: blood.

The CDR3: CASSESLAGAHEQFF. The CDR3 DNA is TGTGCCAGCAGTGAATCGTTAGCGGGAGCCCATGAGCAGTTCTTC. V usage is TRBV25-1 and J usage is TRBJ2-1, with TRBD2 matching over 9 bases. The CDR3 is 15 residues long. Germline values: CDR1 MGHDK, CDR2 SYGVNS. Trimming took 1 base from V and 8 from J; bases not matched to a gene: 6.